Presented here are 22 T cell receptor beta chains from one specimen sequenced in a study of T cell responses to AZD1222 COVID-19 vaccine. The table came from immunoSEQ multiplex PCR; TCRdb's copy has only in-frame clones and leaves some out. The sample shows about 110,000 clones, about 95% of them seen only once. This sample comprised peripheral blood, obtained 28 days after the second AZD1222 dose. Source of these receptors: an adult who received the AZD1222 COVID-19 vaccine.

The rearrangement joins TRBV19 to TRBJ2-7, with D perhaps matching TRBD1 (6 bases). Germline V gives CDR1 LNHDA, CDR2 SQIVND (reference sequence). V was clipped by 6 bases and J by 2 bases, with 17 bases between them. This CDR3 has 15 residues. DNA of the CDR3: TGTGCCAGTAGGGGCAGCCACAGGGACACCTACGAGCAGTACTTC. Protein sequence: CASRGSHRDTYEQYF.

This clone came up once. This rearrangement joins TRBV25-1 to TRBJ2-7; perhaps TRBD2 as D (5 bases). CDR1 and CDR2 from the germline V gene are MGHDK and SYGVNS. This CDR3 is 14 amino acids long. Deletions cut 1 base from V and 0 bases from J, with 7 bases between. CDR3 in DNA: TGTGCCAGCAGTGAATCCCGGGACTCCTACGAGCAGTACTTC. This translates into CASSESRDSYEQYF.

The genes are TRBV5-1 and TRBJ1-1, with D perhaps matching TRBD1 (5 bases). The CDR3 has 13 residues. Germline-derived CDR1 and CDR2 are SGHRS and YFSETQ. Trimming pared 0 bases from V and 3 bases from J, leaving 6 bases between. The CDR3 protein is CASSLGGDTEAFF. In DNA, the CDR3 is TGCGCCAGCAGCTTGGGAGGGGACACTGAAGCTTTCTTT.

The chain links TRBV7-8 to TRBJ2-5, with D possibly being TRBD1 or TRBD2 (5 bases each). The CDR3 extends over 19 amino acids. Looked up from germline, CDR1 is SGHVS and CDR2 is FQNEAQ. Deletions cut 3 bases from V and 4 bases from J, with 27 bases between. Here the CDR3 reads CASSFPRIAGAYWGETQYF. The CDR3 region has the DNA TGTGCCAGCAGCTTCCCACGAATCGCCGGGGCCTACTGGGGAGAGACCCAGTACTTC.

The V gene is TRBV7-9, the J gene TRBJ2-3, with D perhaps assigned TRBD1 or TRBD2 (5 bases each). The CDR3 loop spans 14 amino acids. Germline V gene data show CDR1 as SEHNR and CDR2 as FQNEAQ (reference sequence). V was shortened by 5 bases and J by 0 bases, with 9 bases between the two germline ends. The CDR3 DNA is TGTGCCAGCAGCCCGGGGCCTAGCACAGATACGCAGTATTTT. It encodes CASSPGPSTDTQYF.

The rearrangement uses TRBV27 and TRBJ2-1; TRBD1 might be the D (6 bases). The CDR3 has 15 residues. CDR1 and CDR2 (germline): MNHEY, SMNVEV (reference sequence). V was cut by 5 bases and J by 4 bases, with 15 bases left in between. The CDR3 DNA reads TGTGCCAGCAGTCCCCCACAGGGCTGGTACAATGAGCAGTTCTTC. It yields the protein CASSPPQGWYNEQFF.

The chain employs TRBV9 and TRBJ1-6, with D perhaps matching TRBD1 (6 bases). The CDR3 contains 16 residues. V was cut by 0 bases and J by 7 bases, with 14 bases left in between. CDR1 is SGDLS, CDR2 YYNGEE, per germline. In nucleotides, the CDR3 is TGTGCCAGCAGCGTAGCGGGAGGACAGTCGAATTCACCCCTCCACTTT. Protein: CASSVAGGQSNSPLHF.

The V gene is TRBV4-1, the J gene TRBJ1-5; 8 bases are shared with TRBD1. Germline V lookup: CDR1 MGHRA, CDR2 YSYEKL. With V trimmed by 0 bases and J by 7 bases, 5 bases remained unmatched. The CDR3 has 15 amino acids. In DNA, the CDR3 is TGCGCCAGCAGCCAAGATCCAGGGGGCCGACAGCCCCAGCATTTT. Translating it yields CASSQDPGGRQPQHF.

This chain joins TRBV27 and TRBJ1-1; D uncertain. The CDR3 has 14 residues. Trimming removed 2 bases at V and 2 bases at J, with 9 bases between. Per the germline V gene, CDR1 is MNHEY and CDR2 is SMNVEV (reference sequence). CDR3 DNA sequence: TGTGCCAGCAGTTTAGAAGGTGGAAACACTGAAGCTTTCTTT. Translation gives CASSLEGGNTEAFF.

This clone was picked up a small number of times. The rearrangement joins TRBV19 to TRBJ2-3; tentatively, D is TRBD2 (6 bases). The V and J ends lost 2 bases and 5 bases respectively, with 14 bases between them. Germline V lookup: CDR1 LNHDA, CDR2 SQIVND (reference sequence). There are 15 residues in the CDR3. CDR3 sequence: CASSIMRLGGDTQYF. CDR3 nucleotides: TGTGCCAGTAGTATAATGAGACTAGGAGGAGATACGCAGTATTTT.

This rearrangement joins TRBV7-9 to TRBJ2-7; perhaps TRBD2 as D (6 bases). V was cut by 7 bases and J by 3 bases, with 19 bases left in between. CDR3 length: 15 amino acids. CDR1 and CDR2 (germline): SEHNR, FQNEAQ (reference sequence). This chain's CDR3 is CASTISQGGVYEQYF. In DNA, the CDR3 is TGTGCCAGCACCATTTCCCAGGGAGGCGTCTACGAGCAGTACTTC.

The V call is TRBV4-2, the J call TRBJ2-5, with D perhaps TRBD1 (7 bases). V was pared by 0 bases and J by 2 bases, with 22 bases between. The germline gives CDR1 LGHNA, CDR2 YNFKEQ. This CDR3 spans 19 amino acids. The CDR3 sequence: CASSQDKPWQGDSQETQYF. Here the CDR3 DNA reads TGTGCCAGCAGCCAAGATAAGCCTTGGCAGGGGGACTCGCAAGAGACCCAGTACTTC.

The chain is built from TRBV6-5 and TRBJ1-2, with D uncertain. Germline V gene data show CDR1 as MNHEY and CDR2 as SVGAGI. This CDR3 spans 16 amino acids. Trimming shortened V by 2 bases and J by 4 bases, and 17 bases separated the two germline ends. The chain's CDR3 is CASSYKSRGPSYGYTF. CDR3 nucleotides: TGTGCCAGCAGTTACAAAAGTCGAGGACCTAGCTATGGCTACACCTTC.

The V call is TRBV14, the J call TRBJ1-1, with unresolved D. The CDR3 covers 12 residues. Germline assignment: CDR1 SGHDN and CDR2 FVKESK. V was pared by 3 bases and J by 5 bases, with 7 bases between. The CDR3 region has the DNA TGTGCCAGCAGCCAGGGAGAGACTGAAGCTTTCTTT. Translating gives CASSQGETEAFF.

The chain joins TRBV28 to TRBJ1-6; 8 nucleotides line up with TRBD1. Germline V gene data show CDR1 as MDHEN and CDR2 as SYDVKM. This CDR3 comprises 18 residues. V shed 6 bases, J shed 10 bases, and the junction held 20 bases outside the gene matches. CDR3 DNA: TGTGCCAGCAGCTACCGGGACAGGACCCGTTGGGGAAGATCACCCCTCCACTTT. As protein: CASSYRDRTRWGRSPLHF.

The V call is TRBV5-5, the J call TRBJ1-4, with no clear D. Per germline, CDR1 SGHKS and CDR2 YYEKEE (reference sequence). Trimming stripped 4 bases from V and 6 bases from J, with 19 bases between. The CDR3 consists of 16 residues. The CDR3 DNA follows: TGTGCCAGCAGCCTAAGTACCGGGCCTCAGGATGAAAAACTGTTTTTT. Translation: CASSLSTGPQDEKLFF.

As regards this clone: Other DNA sequences within the sample encode an identical CDR3. The gene calls are TRBV6-5 and TRBJ1-5; TRBD1 is a possible D gene (6 bases). Looked up from germline, CDR1 is MNHEY and CDR2 is SVGAGI. Deletions cut 3 bases from V and 7 bases from J, with 10 bases between. This CDR3 has 13 residues. CDR3 protein: CASSYQGNQPQHF. CDR3 sequence (DNA): TGTGCCAGCAGTTATCAGGGGAACCAGCCCCAGCATTTT.

V is TRBV10-3 and J is TRBJ1-1; a weak D match, TRBD1 (5 bases). V was pared by 2 bases and J by 4 bases, with 17 bases between. This CDR3 spans 16 amino acids. CDR1 and CDR2 from the germline V gene are ENHRY and SYGVKD. DNA of the CDR3: TGTGCCATCAGTGAGACCCTGGGGCAGGGCGGCACTGAAGCTTTCTTT. Translating it yields CAISETLGQGGTEAFF.

The CDR3 DNA follows: TGTGCCAGCAGCCCGAACCCGAGCGGAAACACCATATATTTT. It translates to CASSPNPSGNTIYF. The chain has TRBV3-1 (or the pseudogene TRBV3-2) and TRBJ1-3; D gene uncertain. Trimming took 4 bases from V and 4 from J, leaving 11 bases between them. Per the germline V gene, CDR1 is LGHDT and CDR2 is YNNKEL (reference sequence). The CDR3 loop spans 14 amino acids.

The chain joins TRBV11-2 to TRBJ1-1; a possible D gene is TRBD1 (6 bases). This CDR3 is 15 amino acids long. Trimming took off 5 bases at V and 4 bases at J, with 17 bases between the two ends. Germline-derived CDR1 and CDR2 are SGHAT and FQNNGV. The CDR3 nucleotides read TGTGCCAGCAGCCCGAGTACAGGGTACGGCACTGAAGCTTTCTTT. This translates into CASSPSTGYGTEAFF. Supplemented by reference TRBV11-2 and TRBJ1-1, the full variable domain reads EAGVAQSPRYKIIEKRQSVAFWCNPISGHATLYWYQQILGQGPKLLIQFQNNGVVDDSQLPKDRFSAERLKGVDSTLKIQPAKLEDSAVYLCASSPSTGYGTEAFFGQGTRLTVV.

V usage is TRBV18 and J usage is TRBJ2-1; tentative D call: TRBD1 (5 bases). The CDR3 contains 15 residues. V lost 1 base and J lost 6, with 13 bases in between. Germline CDR1 reads KGHSH; CDR2 reads LQKENI. The CDR3 loop reads CASSPRQGSGNEQFF. Written as DNA, the CDR3 is TGTGCCAGCTCACCACGGCAGGGATCGGGCAATGAGCAGTTCTTC.

The chain employs TRBV7-8 and TRBJ2-2; D gene unclear. Germline V CDR1 and CDR2: SGHVS, FQNEAQ. Trimming stripped 2 bases from V and 3 bases from J, with 10 bases between. The CDR3 extends over 15 amino acids. The CDR3 reads CASSLFRPDTGELFF. The CDR3 DNA sequence: TGTGCCAGCAGCTTATTCAGGCCAGACACCGGGGAGCTGTTTTTT.